The entry below describes one T cell receptor beta chain. Ten or more counts support this clonotype. Its antigen remains undetermined. The sample holds no much larger clone one base away, and base qualities are not on file. Trimmed from V: 4 bases; trimmed from J: 6 bases; junction bases lacking a gene match: 8. CDR1 and CDR2 are read off the germline V gene (reference sequence) as SGHKS and YYEKEE. From the cysteine up to the phenylalanine, the CDR3 has a length of 15 residues. Here the CDR3 DNA is all that survives: 45 bases in frame from base 1. The data were taken from a study of blood T cells in healthy people across ages (dated by TCRdb to 2013 to 2016). Looking at the study overall: In model experiments, template switching captured about one uniquely barcoded TCR beta cDNA molecule for every two T cells. The study measured age-related changes in TCR beta repertoire diversity using deep sequencing normalized with unique cDNA molecular identifiers. Four age groups were formed from the donors: young (average roughly 16 years), middle-aged (approximately 41), aged (roughly 59) and long-lived (roughly 81). To avoid experimental bias, donors of different ages were randomly spread across the sequencing lanes. Using the same blood draw, the study looked at two additional independent replicas of 1 million unique cDNA reads for two donors, one aged 18 to 30 and the other aged 80 or older. The full study reports these points: There was a strong correlation between observed TCR beta diversity and the percentage of naive T cells measured by flow cytometry. Compared with the aged group, more naive CD4+ T cells, fewer expanded clones and increased TCR diversity were shown by the long-lived group, suggesting age selection. Because the CMV infection status of the donors was unknown, age-related changes in expanded clonotypes may potentially have been confounded. Bulk unsorted PBMC profiling prevented conclusive comparison of naive and antigen-experienced compartments. As age increased, observed TCR beta diversity per million T cells dropped in a roughly linear way, and a significant reduction was already evident by age about 40. Estimates of total diversity based on one million sequenced T cells were considered lower bounds and underestimates.

Library preparation was by 5' RACE. Sequenced using an Illumina HiSeq 2500. A second PCR of roughly 6 to 11 cycles was run with a J-beta primer mix and a sample-barcoded 5' primer. A template-switch 5' adaptor carrying 12 random nucleotides introduced a unique molecular identifier onto each TCR beta cDNA molecule. At least 2.5 million CDR3-containing paired-end reads were obtained from each sample. The Mint cDNA synthesis kit, primed by a TRBC-specific oligonucleotide, was used to synthesize first-strand cDNA from all RNA. Following uracil-DNA glycosylase treatment, a first 18-cycle PCR with universal primers M1SS and BC2_uni_R was performed on all cDNA. On the authors' methods: Each sample was normalized by randomly selecting 1 million high-quality reads, each carrying a distinct molecular identifier. Reads sharing molecular identifiers were discarded rather than binned into consensus sequences. MiTCR, run with a Q25 quality threshold and the strictest error-elimination algorithm, handled CDR3 identification, clonotype clustering and error correction. A nonparametric unseen species model with Euler transformation was used to estimate a lower bound on total TCR beta diversity. TCRdb trimmed the raw reads at Q25, called clones with MiXCR and kept productive beta chains. When rows share a CDR3 protein, they turn into one entry using the most common DNA and genes. The authors' filters were not applied to this entry. Across this sample there are 1.5 million to 2 million distinct CDR3 sequences, with 28% seen only once. About 8% of the sample lies in the top ten.

The roughly 38 donors, aged about 6 to 95 years, were systemically healthy Caucasian individuals from Russia. Each donor gave ten milliliters of peripheral blood, collected into EDTA-treated Vacutainer tubes. PBMCs were isolated by Ficoll-Paque density-gradient centrifugation, with at least 6 million obtained per sample. Total RNA was extracted from PBMCs with Trizol reagent, with at least 6 micrograms obtained per sample. Naive CD45RAhigh/CD27high T cell percentages were measured by flow cytometry on a PBMC aliquot from every donor. Material: blood. The sequence is built from TRBV5-5 and TRBJ2-2; 8 bases in the junction line up with TRBD1. This clonotype originated in a woman in her twenties or thirties in good health. For the CDR3, the sequence is CASSTGTGVSGELFF. At the DNA level, the sequence is TGTGCCAGCAGCACTGGGACAGGCGTTTCCGGGGAGCTGTTTTTT.